This T cell receptor beta chain was recorded in a study of cytomegalovirus exposure and HLA in healthy donors. Turning to the study itself: The 130 or so validation repertoires were reported in a later analysis to have been generated on the same platform as the roughly 700 first-cohort repertoires.

Data came from immunoSEQ multiplex PCR; TCRdb stores just in-frame clones and leaves some out. The sample comprises 150,000 to 200,000 clones, 84% of which are singletons, and about 10% rests with the top ten. Broader study findings: A list of 164 TCR beta chains associated with cytomegalovirus was given. Reports credit the classifier with highly specific, highly sensitive diagnosis of cytomegalovirus status.

This CDR3 spans 16 amino acids. V lost 1 base and J 5 bases, leaving 17 bases between the germline ends. The germline gives CDR1 SEHNR, CDR2 FQNEAQ (reference sequence). Of note for this clone: What it binds is not known.

V is TRBV7-9 and J is TRBJ1-1; possible D gene TRBD1, 5 bases. The specimen sequenced was PBMCs. This receptor was taken from a man in his thirties or forties in good health and CMV-seropositive. CDR3 bases: TGTGCCAGCAGCTTAGACCCCCCCGGGGGTAGGACTGAAGCTTTCTTT. Protein sequence: CASSLDPPGGRTEAFF.